These 2 T cell receptor beta chains were all obtained from the same sample, sequenced in a study of Graves' ophthalmopathy and Graves' hyperthyroidism (dated by TCRdb to the late 2010s). Sequenced on an Illumina HiSeq 2000. For repertoire sequencing, the TCR beta CDR3 regions were amplified from RNA transcripts. A first-round RT-PCR used HTBI primers with the Qiagen OneStep RT-PCR kit, followed by a second-round multiplex PCR, size selection and purification. TCRdb reran the public reads through fastp at Q25 and MiXCR, keeping productive beta chains. Each CDR3 protein gets just one entry, which takes the most common genes and DNA from the rows behind it. The sample table holds about 740,000 distinct CDR3 sequences, of which roughly 41% were seen once. About 40% of the sample belongs to the ten largest clones. The sample consisted of peripheral blood. The receptors stem from an adult man with Graves' ophthalmopathy.

This clonotype was seen a few times. V is TRBV2 and J is TRBJ1-4; tentatively, D is TRBD1 (6 bases). Trimming removed 5 bases from V and 7 bases from J, with 14 bases in between. CDR3 length equals 14 residues. The germline V gene has CDR1 SNHLY and CDR2 FYNNEI. The CDR3 DNA reads TGTGCCAGCAGTTCCTTGCCAGGGGTTGAAAAACTGTTTTTT. This encodes CASSSLPGVEKLFF.

This clonotype was seen ten or more times. This chain links TRBV29-1 with TRBJ1-1; no clear D gene. CDR1 is SQVTM, CDR2 ANQGSEA, per germline. The V end lost 8 bases, the J end lost 1 base, and 8 bases lay between the germline ends. The length of the CDR3 is 11 residues. The CDR3 loop reads CSQLGNTEAFF. For the CDR3, the DNA is TGCAGCCAGCTTGGGAACACTGAAGCTTTCTTT.